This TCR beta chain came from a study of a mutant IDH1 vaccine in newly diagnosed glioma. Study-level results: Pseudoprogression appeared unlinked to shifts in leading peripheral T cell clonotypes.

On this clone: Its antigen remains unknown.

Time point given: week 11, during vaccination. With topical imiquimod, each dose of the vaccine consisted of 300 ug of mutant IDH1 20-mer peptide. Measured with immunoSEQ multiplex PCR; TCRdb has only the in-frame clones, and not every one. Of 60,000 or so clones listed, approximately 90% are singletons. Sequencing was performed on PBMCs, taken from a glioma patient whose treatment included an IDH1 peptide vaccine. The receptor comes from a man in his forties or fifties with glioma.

Here the CDR3 reads CASSLGVTGVRDEQFF. The CDR3 DNA reads TGTGCCAGCAGCTTAGGAGTGACAGGGGTTAGGGATGAGCAGTTCTTC. V and J are TRBV11-3 and TRBJ2-1, with 8 bases fitting TRBD1. The CDR3 consists of 16 residues. Germline assignment: CDR1 SGHNT and CDR2 YENEEA. With 1 base clipped from V and 8 bases from J, the junction kept 10 bases outside the gene matches.